The present T cell receptor beta chain was sequenced within a study of blood T cell repertoires in COVID-19. The repertoire was sequenced with immunoSEQ multiplex PCR; TCRdb's copy has only in-frame clones and lacks some. In the table there are fewer than 60,000 clones, around 84% of which are singletons. V was pared by 3 bases and J by 7 bases, with 1 base of the junction left unmatched. CDR3 length equals 14 residues. The germline V gene encodes CDR1 KGHSH and CDR2 LQKENI. The J gene is TRBJ1-6, the V gene TRBV18, with 9 bases identical to TRBD1. The material sequenced was peripheral blood. The TCR originated in a woman older than 75 with acute or convalescent COVID-19. CDR3 sequence reads: CASSPGTGNSPLHF. In DNA form, the CDR3 reads TGTGCCAGCTCACCCGGGACAGGGAATTCACCCCTCCACTTT.